This T cell receptor beta chain was captured in a study of regulatory T cells in long-lasting Graves disease. Time point reported: newly diagnosed GD, antithyroid drugs for less than 3 months. Making the TCR library involved RNA that had been extracted from PBMCs. Arm-PCR with iRepertoire HTBI primers amplified the CDR3 regions for these TCR beta libraries. Using its own MiXCR run on the multiplex PCR reads, TCRdb lists one record per CDR3 protein. In the table there are 420,000 or so distinct CDR3 sequences, about a sixth of which are singletons. The CDR3 is 14 amino acids. Trimming left V 4 bases short and J 7 bases short, with 13 bases between. These data also formed part of another study, on T cells in Graves' hyperthyroidism and ophthalmopathy.

The chain recombines TRBV12-3 or TRBV12-4 with TRBJ1-4, with D possibly matching TRBD1 (5 bases). The source was peripheral blood mononuclear cells (PBMCs), collected at new diagnosis, from a patient treated with antithyroid drugs. The sequence was obtained from a young woman with Graves disease. The CDR3, as DNA: TGTGCCAGCAGTTCAGGGATGCAGGGTGAAAAACTGTTTTTT. Amino acid sequence: CASSSGMQGEKLFF.